The 28 T cell receptor beta chains below come from one sample, sequenced in a study of shared clonotypes between healthy human individuals. The protocol was immunoSEQ multiplex PCR, while the TCRdb copy is restricted to in-frame clones and leaves out a portion. This sample has around 700,000 clones, with more than 70% found just once. The sequenced sample consisted of memory CD4+ T cells sorted from blood. Indicated subset: CD45RA-negative fraction. These receptors were obtained from a young woman in good health.

This chain links TRBV9 with TRBJ2-5, with 10 positions matching TRBD2. With V trimmed by 2 bases and J by 2 bases, 12 bases remained unmatched. There are 18 residues in the CDR3. Germline V gene data show CDR1 as SGDLS and CDR2 as YYNGEE. The CDR3 bases are TGTGCCAGCAGCGTGGGAGGACTAGCGGAGGGCGGACAAGAGACCCAGTACTTC. Translated: CASSVGGLAEGGQETQYF.

The chain combines TRBV10-1 with TRBJ2-3; tentatively, D is TRBD2 (5 bases). The CDR3 loop spans 16 amino acids. Germline values: CDR1 WNHNN, CDR2 SYGVQD (reference sequence). V was clipped by 6 bases and J by 0 bases, with 16 bases between them. CDR3 residues: CASRDPRASSTDTQYF. DNA for the CDR3: TGCGCCAGCAGGGATCCTCGGGCTAGCAGCACAGATACGCAGTATTTT.

This clone came up a few times. This chain connects TRBV7-2 to TRBJ1-5; 7 nucleotides match TRBD1. Trimming took 3 bases from V and 5 from J; bases not matched to a gene: 10. The CDR3 is made up of 16 amino acids. The V gene's germline CDR1 is SGHTA and CDR2 FQGNSA. The CDR3 bases are TGTGCCAGCAGCTTTACCGGGACAGTGCAATATCAGCCCCAGCATTTT. Translating it yields CASSFTGTVQYQPQHF. Together with reference TRBV7-2 and TRBJ1-5, the CDR3 gives the full variable domain: GAGVSQSPSNKVTEKGKDVELRCDPISGHTALYWYRQSLGQGLEFLIYFQGNSAPDKSGLPSDRFSAERTGGSVSTLTIQRTQQEDSAVYLCASSFTGTVQYQPQHFGDGTRLSIL.

This chain joins TRBV28 and TRBJ2-7; 11 bases line up with TRBD2. J gave up 2 bases and V 5 bases, and 17 bases lay outside the gene matches. Looked up from germline, CDR1 is MDHEN and CDR2 is SYDVKM. CDR3 size: 19 residues. The CDR3 sequence is CASSPGQATSGSWTYEQYF. CDR3 sequence (DNA): TGTGCCAGCAGTCCGGGACAGGCTACTAGCGGGAGTTGGACCTACGAGCAGTACTTC.

This chain uses TRBV6-6 with TRBJ2-7, with a weak D call TRBD2 (5 bases). In germline, CDR1 is MNHNY, CDR2 SVGAGI (reference sequence). The CDR3 covers 13 residues. Between the trimmed V and J ends, which lost 2 bases and 7 bases, there was a span of 12 bases. The CDR3 is CASSYVRAREQYF. CDR3 in DNA: TGTGCCAGCAGTTACGTGAGGGCGCGAGAGCAGTACTTC.

The V and J genes are TRBV7-9 and TRBJ2-1; 10 bases are shared with TRBD2. This CDR3 region has 16 residues. Trimming took 5 bases from V and 5 from J; bases not matched to a gene: 9. Germline CDR1 and CDR2: SEHNR and FQNEAQ (reference sequence). The CDR3 loop reads CASSLRGLAKNNEQFF. CDR3 bases: TGTGCCAGCAGCCTTAGGGGACTAGCGAAAAACAATGAGCAGTTCTTC.

J is TRBJ1-1 and V is TRBV28, with D possibly matching TRBD1 (6 bases). This CDR3 comprises 12 residues. Germline loops: CDR1 MDHEN, CDR2 SYDVKM. Trimming stripped 7 bases from V and 4 bases from J, with 10 bases between. The CDR3, as DNA: TGTGCCAGCATTAAGGGGGGCACTGAAGCTTTCTTT. It specifies CASIKGGTEAFF.

This clone has only a few counts. Other nucleotide sequences in the sample specify the same CDR3. The rearrangement joins TRBV4-1 to TRBJ2-2; 9 bases line up with TRBD1. V lost 4 bases, J lost 5 bases, and 11 bases stayed unmatched. The CDR3 runs 17 residues. In germline, CDR1 is MGHRA, CDR2 YSYEKL. CDR3 region: CASSPLGQGGGTGELFF. CDR3 DNA: TGCGCCAGCAGCCCCCTGGGACAGGGTGGTGGTACCGGGGAGCTGTTTTTT.

Remarks on this clone: At one end, the junction sequence differs from germline, possibly due to a read error. The genes are TRBV5-1 and TRBJ2-7; possibly TRBD1 for D (5 bases). The V gene's germline CDR1 is SGHRS and CDR2 YFSETQ. The CDR3 covers 16 residues. The CDR3 reads CASTLNPQGLSYEQYF. CDR3 nucleotides: TGCGCCAGCACCTTGAATCCCCAGGGTCTCTCCTACGAGCAGTACTTC.

The CDR3: CASRFRTGEAKNIQYF. CDR3 DNA: TGTGCCAGCAGGTTTAGGACAGGAGAAGCCAAAAACATTCAGTACTTC. The chain recombines TRBV11-2 with TRBJ2-4; TRBD1 agrees at 7 bases. CDR3 length equals 16 residues. V trimming: 6 bases; J trimming: 0 bases; junction bases outside the gene matches: 8. Germline CDR1 SGHAT, CDR2 FQNNGV.

The chain couples TRBV27 to TRBJ2-1, with D possibly TRBD2 on 5 matching bases. Trimming left V 5 bases short and J 0 bases short, with 11 bases between. Looked up from germline, CDR1 is MNHEY and CDR2 is SMNVEV (reference sequence). The CDR3 runs to 15 residues. In DNA, the CDR3 is TGTGCCAGCAGTCATTTAGGGAGCTCCTACAATGAGCAGTTCTTC. It yields the protein CASSHLGSSYNEQFF.

The table lists this clone with a count of one. The chain combines TRBV18 with TRBJ1-1; 9 bases map to TRBD1. CDR1 is KGHSH and CDR2 is LQKENI in the germline V gene. Unmatched junction bases numbered 5, after V lost 4 bases and J lost 5 bases. CDR3 length equals 14 residues. The CDR3 region is CASSLVQGATEAFF. The DNA of the CDR3 is TGTGCCAGCTCACTGGTACAGGGGGCAACTGAAGCTTTCTTT.

In this sample, this clone turned up a few times. The same CDR3 is also encoded by other DNA sequences in this sample. This chain links TRBV18 with TRBJ1-4; 7 bases are a match to TRBD1. The V and J ends lost 5 bases and 2 bases, in that order; junction bases with no gene match: 5. Germline V gene sequence: CDR1 KGHSH, CDR2 LQKENI. The length of the CDR3 is 15 residues. CDR3 residues: CASSRGGATNEKLFF. Written as DNA, the CDR3 is TGTGCCAGCTCAAGAGGGGGCGCGACTAATGAAAAACTGTTTTTT.

This sequence joins TRBV11-2 and TRBJ2-2; 10 bases match TRBD1. In germline, CDR1 is SGHAT, CDR2 FQNNGV. This CDR3 region has 16 residues. The J segment lost 3 bases and the V segment lost 5 bases, leaving 6 bases of the junction unmatched. The CDR3 sequence: CASSAPGQGYTGELFF. CDR3 in DNA: TGTGCCAGCAGCGCACCGGGACAGGGGTACACCGGGGAGCTGTTTTTT.

The chain combines TRBV11-2 with TRBJ2-6; no reliable D call. V gave up 1 base and J gave up 0 bases, with 10 bases separating them. Germline V gives CDR1 SGHAT, CDR2 FQNNGV. The CDR3 consists of 17 residues. This CDR3 is CASSLGAQSSGANVLTF. In nucleotides, the CDR3 is TGTGCCAGCAGCTTAGGGGCCCAAAGCTCTGGGGCCAACGTCCTGACTTTC. Full variable domain (missing parts from reference TRBV11-2 and TRBJ2-6): EAGVAQSPRYKIIEKRQSVAFWCNPISGHATLYWYQQILGQGPKLLIQFQNNGVVDDSQLPKDRFSAERLKGVDSTLKIQPAKLEDSAVYLCASSLGAQSSGANVLTFGAGSRLTVL.

V is TRBV28 and J is TRBJ1-2, with D perhaps TRBD1 (6 bases). There are 13 residues in the CDR3. Germline assignment: CDR1 MDHEN and CDR2 SYDVKM. V lost 5 bases and J lost 7, with 14 bases in between. The CDR3 DNA is TGTGCCAGCAGTAGCCCGGGGGCGGGTGGCTACACCTTC. Translating gives CASSSPGAGGYTF.

The gene calls are TRBV19 and TRBJ2-7, with 7 bases aligning to TRBD1. Looked up from germline, CDR1 is LNHDA and CDR2 is SQIVND (reference sequence). This CDR3 comprises 14 residues. The trim removed 4 bases at V and 0 bases at J, leaving 3 bases unmatched. Written as DNA, the CDR3 is TGTGCCAGTAGTAGACAGGGCGGCTCCTACGAGCAGTACTTC. Translation gives CASSRQGGSYEQYF.

Concerning this clone: The same CDR3 can be traced to other DNA sequences in this sample. The rearrangement joins TRBV6-5 to TRBJ2-6; D not certain. Germline-derived CDR1 and CDR2 are MNHEY and SVGAGI. Trimming stripped 0 bases from V and 1 base from J, with 4 bases between. The CDR3 consists of 15 residues. In nucleotides, the CDR3 is TGTGCCAGCAGTTACTCGGGGTCTGGGGCCAACGTCCTGACTTTC. It is translated as CASSYSGSGANVLTF.

The chain links TRBV6-1 to TRBJ2-7, with D unclear. The CDR3 spans 12 residues. CDR1 is MNHNS, CDR2 SASEGT, per germline. Trimming pared 6 bases from V and 2 bases from J, leaving 8 bases between. CDR3 residues: CASRVVAYEQYF. The CDR3 coding sequence is TGTGCCAGCAGAGTTGTTGCCTACGAGCAGTACTTC.

This clone has more than one count but fewer than ten. The V and J genes are TRBV7-2 and TRBJ2-2, with 8 bases that match TRBD2. After removal of 5 bases from V and 6 bases from J, the junction contained 11 bases not matched to a gene. CDR3 length: 16 amino acids. CDR1 is SGHTA and CDR2 is FQGNSA in the germline V gene. CDR3 nucleotide sequence: TGTGCCAGCAGCCAAGGGAGCGGGGGCCGGGCCGGGGAGCTGTTTTTT. This encodes CASSQGSGGRAGELFF.

With regard to this clone: Just one base apart from a much larger clone, this may be a read error. The gene calls are TRBV6-5 and TRBJ1-5; 12 nucleotides align to TRBD1. The germline gives CDR1 MNHEY, CDR2 SVGAGI. There are 14 residues in the CDR3. V was pared by 6 bases and J by 7 bases, with 4 bases of the junction left unmatched. The CDR3: CASRAGTGGQPQHF. CDR3 DNA: TGTGCCAGCAGGGCCGGGACAGGGGGCCAGCCCCAGCATTTT.

The chain recombines TRBV5-1 with TRBJ1-2; tentatively, D is TRBD1 (6 bases). Germline CDR1 is SGHRS and CDR2 is YFSETQ. Trimming took 6 bases from V and 6 from J, leaving 15 bases between them. This CDR3 is built from 13 residues. CDR3 DNA: TGCGCCAGCACCCGCCTGGGGGGCGATGGCTACACCTTC. Its protein is CASTRLGGDGYTF.

V usage is TRBV28 and J usage is TRBJ2-7, with 7 bases aligning to TRBD2. With 4 bases clipped from V and 12 bases from J, the junction kept 9 bases outside the gene matches. Germline loops: CDR1 MDHEN, CDR2 SYDVKM. The CDR3 is made up of 12 amino acids. This chain's CDR3 is CASSSPGRGGYF. The CDR3 DNA reads TGTGCCAGCAGTTCCCCTGGGAGGGGAGGGTACTTC.

The chain couples TRBV7-9 to TRBJ2-1; TRBD2 agrees at 15 bases. CDR3 length: 19 residues. Trimming removed 10 bases from V and 0 bases from J; junction bases left unmatched: 13. Germline V lookup: CDR1 SEHNR, CDR2 FQNEAQ (reference sequence). The CDR3 nucleotides are TGTGCCACCATCGTGGCCGGGACTAGCGGGGGGAGCTCCTACAATGAGCAGTTCTTC. This gives the protein CATIVAGTSGGSSYNEQFF. The full variable domain, its missing parts supplied by reference TRBV7-9 and TRBJ2-1, is DTGVSQNPRHKITKRGQNVTFRCDPISEHNRLYWYRQTLGQGPEFLTYFQNEAQLEKSRLLSDRFSAERPKGSFSTLEIQRTEQGDSAMYLCATIVAGTSGGSSYNEQFFGPGTRLTVL.

In regard to this clone: Other DNA variants within this sample encode the same CDR3. The chain uses TRBV30 and TRBJ2-5; 9 bases fit TRBD1. The CDR3 runs to 13 residues. Per the germline V gene, CDR1 is GTSNPN and CDR2 is SVGIG (reference sequence). Losses at the gene ends were 5 bases for V and 5 bases for J; bases not matched to a gene: 6. This CDR3 reads CAWSTGGRETQYF. The CDR3 DNA follows: TGTGCCTGGTCGACAGGGGGACGGGAGACCCAGTACTTC. The variable domain in full, completed from reference TRBV30 and TRBJ2-5, reads SQTIHQWPATLVQPVGSPLSLECTVEGTSNPNLYWYRQAAGRGLQLLFYSVGIGQISSEVPQNLSASRPQDRQFILSSKKLLLSDSGFYLCAWSTGGRETQYFGPGTRLLVL.

The CDR3: CASSLISPNYGYTF. In nucleotides, the CDR3 is TGTGCCAGCAGTTTAATCAGTCCAAACTATGGCTACACCTTC. This chain connects TRBV28 to TRBJ1-2; D unclear. The CDR3 spans 14 residues. Per the germline V gene, CDR1 is MDHEN and CDR2 is SYDVKM. V dropped 2 bases and J dropped 2 bases, with 9 bases sitting between them.

In the case of this clone: This same CDR3 is encoded by further DNA sequences in the sample. V and J are TRBV18 and TRBJ2-5, with 8 bases matching TRBD2. V gave up 2 bases and J gave up 2 bases; unmatched junction bases: 4. The germline V gene encodes CDR1 KGHSH and CDR2 LQKENI. CDR3 size: 15 residues. The CDR3 nucleotides read TGTGCCAGCTCACCATCTCCTAGCGGGCAAGAGACCCAGTACTTC. Its translation is CASSPSPSGQETQYF. The variable domain in full, with the rest retrieved from reference TRBV18 and TRBJ2-5, is NAGVMQNPRHLVRRRGQEARLRCSPMKGHSHVYWYRQLPEEGLKFMVYLQKENIIDESGMPKERFSAEFPKEGPSILRIQQVVRGDSAAYFCASSPSPSGQETQYFGPGTRLLVL.

J is TRBJ2-5 and V is TRBV5-1, with TRBD1 matching over 9 bases. The CDR3 spans 14 residues. Unmatched junction bases numbered 7, after V lost 6 bases and J lost 4 bases. The germline gives CDR1 SGHRS, CDR2 YFSETQ. The CDR3 DNA is TGCGCCAGCACCAGGACAGGGGAGACAGAGACCCAGTACTTC. Translated: CASTRTGETETQYF.